What follows are 10 T cell receptor beta chains derived from one specimen sequenced in a study of cytomegalovirus exposure and HLA in healthy donors. Amplification used 60 Vbeta primers and 13 Jbeta primers. Libraries were prepared by immunoSEQ multiplex PCR; TCRdb keeps only in-frame clonotypes and omits some of them. This table holds 180,000 or so clones, 55% to 75% found once. The specimen was PBMCs. All receptors come from a human donor in good health.

The rearrangement uses TRBV10-3 and TRBJ2-1, with TRBD2 matching over 10 bases. Germline V lookup: CDR1 ENHRY, CDR2 SYGVKD. The V gene end was trimmed by 4 bases and the J gene end by 10 bases; junction bases not matched to a gene: 16. This CDR3 region has 17 residues. The CDR3: CAISVSQASGGAGEQFF. CDR3 sequence (DNA): TGTGCCATCAGTGTTTCTCAAGCGAGCGGGGGGGCCGGGGAGCAGTTCTTC.

The rearrangement links TRBV9 to TRBJ2-5; the D gene is possibly TRBD1 (5 bases). With the DNA end fitting TRBJ2-7 better, the J assignment may be wrong. The CDR3 sequence is 14 residues long. Germline assignment: CDR1 SGDLS and CDR2 YYNGEE. The CDR3 DNA sequence: TGTGCCAGCAGCGTAGCAGGGAACGGTTACGAGCAGTACTTC. Amino acids: CASSVAGNGYEQYF.

The J gene is TRBJ1-3, the V gene TRBV5-1; 7 bases are shared with TRBD1. The CDR3 is 16 amino acids. From germline, CDR1 is SGHRS and CDR2 YFSETQ. After removal of 4 bases from V and 0 bases from J, the junction contained 7 bases not matched to a gene. The CDR3 nucleotides are TGCGCCAGCAGCCCCGCGAACAGGGGCTCTGGAAACACCATATATTTT. Protein sequence: CASSPANRGSGNTIYF.

This clone showed up just a few times. The V call is TRBV9, the J call TRBJ2-3, with TRBD2 matching 7 bases. The CDR3 sequence is 15 residues long. Germline assignment: CDR1 SGDLS and CDR2 YYNGEE. V dropped 3 bases and J dropped 1; count of bases not matched to a gene: 5. CDR3 DNA sequence: TGTGCCAGCAGCGAGCCCCGGGGGGGCACAGATACGCAGTATTTT. This gives the protein CASSEPRGGTDTQYF.

This chain connects TRBV27 to TRBJ1-5; 8 nucleotides agree with TRBD1. With V trimmed by 0 bases and J by 4 bases, 8 bases remained unmatched. The CDR3 runs 17 residues. Germline CDR1 MNHEY, CDR2 SMNVEV (reference sequence). This chain's CDR3 is CASSLSRTGSGNQPQHF. DNA of the CDR3: TGTGCCAGCAGTTTATCTAGGACAGGGTCGGGAAATCAGCCCCAGCATTTT.

V usage is TRBV7-9 and J usage is TRBJ2-5; maybe TRBD1 (6 bases). Between the trimmed V and J ends, which lost 3 bases and 0 bases, there was a span of 11 bases. The CDR3 runs to 15 residues. CDR1 and CDR2 (germline): SEHNR, FQNEAQ (reference sequence). The CDR3 region is CASSLDSMYQETQYF. The CDR3 DNA is TGTGCCAGCAGCTTGGACAGCATGTACCAAGAGACCCAGTACTTC.

A few counts support this clone. The chain links TRBV10-3 to TRBJ1-1, with 7 bases matching TRBD1. The germline V gene has CDR1 ENHRY and CDR2 SYGVKD. The J segment lost 4 bases and the V segment lost 3 bases, leaving 8 bases of the junction unmatched. The CDR3 has 15 amino acids. CDR3 sequence (DNA): TGTGCCATCAGTGAAGTCGGCAGGGGGAGCACTGAAGCTTTCTTT. It codes for CAISEVGRGSTEAFF.

This clone was recorded only once. The gene calls are TRBV9 and TRBJ1-1; D ambiguous. The V gene lost 4 bases and the J gene lost 0 bases, with 10 bases spanning the gap. The CDR3 extends over 14 amino acids. From germline, CDR1 is SGDLS and CDR2 YYNGEE. CDR3 residues: CASSPTTLNTEAFF. In DNA, the CDR3 is TGTGCCAGCAGCCCCACGACATTGAACACTGAAGCTTTCTTT.

In this sample, this clone turned up a few times. The chain couples TRBV16 to TRBJ1-1; TRBD1 agrees at 8 bases. CDR3 size: 14 residues. Trimming removed 7 bases from V and 0 bases from J; junction bases left unmatched: 4. CDR1 and CDR2 from the germline V gene are KGHSY and FQNENV. The CDR3 bases are TGTGCCAGCATTCGGGACAGGTTGAACACTGAAGCTTTCTTT. Its protein is CASIRDRLNTEAFF. Together with reference TRBV16 and TRBJ1-1, the CDR3 gives the full variable domain: GEEVAQTPKHLVRGEGQKAKLYCAPIKGHSYVFWYQQVLKNEFKFLISFQNENVFDETGMPKERFSAKCLPNSPCSLEIQATKLEDSAVYFCASIRDRLNTEAFFGQGTRLTVV.

V gene TRBV20-1 combines with J gene TRBJ1-2, with D maybe TRBD1 (5 bases). Germline CDR1 is DFQATT and CDR2 is SNEGSKA (reference sequence). V gave up 3 bases and J gave up 6 bases, with 5 bases separating them. The CDR3 totals 10 residues. In DNA form, the CDR3 reads TGCAGTGCTAGGGACAATGGCTACACCTTC. It translates to CSARDNGYTF.